This TCR beta chain derives from a study of blood T cell repertoires in COVID-19. The CDR3 totals 13 residues. Germline V gene lookup returns CDR1 MDHEN and CDR2 SYDVKM. Deletions cut 3 bases from V and 3 bases from J, with 9 bases between. This table comes from immunoSEQ multiplex PCR, and its TCRdb copy is limited to in-frame clones, with some not included. Of 95,000 to 110,000 clones listed, 89% are singletons. This TCR came from a man aged 40-49 years with active or convalescent COVID-19. The sequenced material came from peripheral blood. The chain carries TRBV28 and TRBJ2-7; no definite D call. The CDR3, as DNA: TGTGCCAGCAGTTTTCACCTAAGCTACGAGCAGTACTTC. It is translated as CASSFHLSYEQYF.